These 5 T cell receptor beta chains came from one sample sequenced in a study of spatial heterogeneity in lung cancer (dated by TCRdb to the late 2010s). The library relied on 5' RACE. The sequencer was a NextSeq 500. Using fastp trimming at Q25 and MiXCR clonotype assembly, TCRdb reanalyzed the public sequencing data and kept in-frame beta chains. Identical CDR3 protein sequences are pooled into one entry, listed with their most common genes and DNA. Recorded for this sample are over 35,000 distinct CDR3 sequences; about 10% of them occurred a single time. Of the sample, about 15% is held by the ten largest clones. The time point label on this specimen signifies: blood at routine non-recurrence follow-up after resection. The material sequenced was PBMCs, taken at follow-up. Every receptor here comes from a female donor with early-stage non-small cell lung cancer.

This clonotype was seen ten or more times. This chain connects TRBV14 to TRBJ2-1; the D gene could be TRBD1 or TRBD2 (5 bases each). This CDR3 region has 12 residues. From germline, CDR1 is SGHDN and CDR2 FVKESK. V gave up 5 bases and J gave up 8 bases, with 10 bases separating them. In DNA, the CDR3 is TGTGCCAGCAGCGGACAAGCGGATGAGCAGTTCTTC. Translation gives CASSGQADEQFF.

This rearrangement joins TRBV6-1 to TRBJ2-3; D is unclear. CDR3 length: 14 residues. Between the trimmed V and J ends, which lost 2 bases and 5 bases, there was a span of 11 bases. Germline loops: CDR1 MNHNS, CDR2 SASEGT. CDR3 protein: CASSEMGIGDTQYF. CDR3 nucleotide sequence: TGTGCCAGCAGTGAAATGGGGATTGGAGATACGCAGTATTTT.

This clonotype occurred a few times. CDR3 bases: TGTGCCATCAGTGCCACGGGACTAGCGCAGTATTTT. Its translation is CAISATGLAQYF. This chain links TRBV10-3 with TRBJ2-3; 8 bases fit TRBD2. The length of the CDR3 is 12 residues. The junction had 4 bases not matched to a gene; V was cut back by 4 bases and J by 10 bases. Germline V gene data show CDR1 as ENHRY and CDR2 as SYGVKD.

The V gene is TRBV5-8, the J gene TRBJ2-6; D is unclear. CDR1 is SGHTS and CDR2 is YDEGEE in the germline V gene. The CDR3 is 15 residues long. V was clipped by 5 bases and J by 1 base, with 10 bases between them. CDR3: CASRPLGSGANVLTF. The CDR3 DNA sequence: TGTGCCAGCAGACCCCTCGGTTCTGGGGCCAACGTCCTGACTTTC.

This clonotype was found a few times. The rearrangement links TRBV20-1 to TRBJ2-4, with TRBD1 matching over 7 bases. Germline V gene data show CDR1 as DFQATT and CDR2 as SNEGSKA (reference sequence). The V gene end was trimmed by 5 bases and the J gene end by 2 bases; junction bases not matched to a gene: 3. CDR3 length equals 13 residues. The CDR3 sequence is CSAGDSPKNIQYF. The CDR3 DNA reads TGCAGTGCTGGGGACAGCCCCAAAAACATTCAGTACTTC.